The present T cell receptor beta chain was sequenced within a study of cytomegalovirus exposure and HLA in healthy donors. This CDR3 is built from 17 residues. The germline CDR1 and CDR2 sequences are MNHEY and SMNVEV (reference sequence). Trimming removed 5 bases from V and 2 bases from J, with 20 bases in between. Profiling relied on immunoSEQ multiplex PCR, and the TCRdb table lists in-frame clones only, not all of them. The sample gives 55,000 to 70,000 clones, about 91% of which show up once; over 2% is in the top ten. The source is a woman younger than 45 in good health and CMV-seronegative. The chain carries TRBV27 and TRBJ2-3, with a weak D call TRBD2 (6 bases). Sequencing was performed on PBMCs. The CDR3 sequence is CASSAPRRDWATDTQYF. The CDR3 nucleotides are TGTGCCAGCAGTGCACCGCGCCGGGACTGGGCCACAGATACGCAGTATTTT.